A selection of T cell receptor beta chains follows, all from one sample in a study of graft-versus-host responses after intestinal transplantation. Profiled with immunoSEQ multiplex PCR; TCRdb holds only in-frame clones, not every one. The table shows 15,000 to 20,000 clones, with roughly a third occurring only once. Material: alloreactive CD4+ T cells from a mixed lymphocyte reaction culture, obtained before transplantation. These receptors all stem from a human patient who was an organ donor for intestinal transplantation. The CDR3 runs from the conserved cysteine through the conserved F or W. D genes are given only for firm matches. The listing skips clone size in some rows; elsewhere it reads once, few, many or a size class.

clone_size	cdr3_length	d_call	v_call	j_call	cdr3_nt	cdr3_aa
-	18	TRBD2	TRBV7-2	TRBJ2-3	TGTGCCAGCAGCTTATCCCCTAGCGGGAGAGGGAGCACAGATACGCAGTATTTT	CASSLSPSGRGSTDTQYF
-	17	-	TRBV5-4	TRBJ2-1	TGTGCCAGCAGCTTGGGGGGGCTAGCGAGCTCCTACAATGAGCAGTTCTTC	CASSLGGLASSYNEQFF
few	16	TRBD2	TRBV28	TRBJ2-5	TGTGCCAGCAGTTTTGGGCTAGCGGGATTACAAGAGACCCAGTACTTC	CASSFGLAGLQETQYF
medium-sized	15	-	TRBV11-2	TRBJ2-7	TGTGCCAGCAGCTTAGATCCCACTGGAGAATACGAGCAGTACTTC	CASSLDPTGEYEQYF
-	15	-	TRBV10-3	TRBJ1-1	TGTGCCATCAGTCCCGAACCAGGGGTAGGCGCTGAAGCTTTCTTT	CAISPEPGVGAEAFF
-	12	-	TRBV11-3	TRBJ1-5	TGTGCCAGCAGCTTAGGTATTTCGCCCCAGCATTTT	CASSLGISPQHF
medium-sized	15	-	TRBV28	TRBJ1-5	TGTGCCAGCAGTTTTCTCCAGGGGAGCAATCAGCCCCAGCATTTT	CASSFLQGSNQPQHF
-	16	-	TRBV5-5	TRBJ2-2	TGTGCCAGCAGCTTGGGGCCGGGACGATGGACCGGGGAGCTGTTTTTT	CASSLGPGRWTGELFF
few	13	-	TRBV10-3	TRBJ2-1	TGTGCCATCAGTTCAATCAGCCTCAATGAGCAGTTCTTC	CAISSISLNEQFF
few	13	-	TRBV6-5	TRBJ2-7	TGTGCCAGCAGTTGGGCGGGGGCTGGAGAGCAGTACTTC	CASSWAGAGEQYF
-	13	TRBD1	TRBV12-5	TRBJ2-3	TGTGCTACCCTGGGGACAGGGATGTATACGCAGTATTTT	CATLGTGMYTQYF
-	13	-	TRBV10-1	TRBJ1-2	TGCGCCAGCAGCCGACAGGAGATCAGTGGCTACACCTTC	CASSRQEISGYTF
medium-sized	13	-	TRBV28	TRBJ2-7	TGTGCCAGCAGTTTGTCAGGTGGGTTCGAGGAGTACTTC	CASSLSGGFEEYF
once	14	-	TRBV6-1	TRBJ1-2	TGTGCCAGCAGTGAACACAGCCCGAACTATGGCTACACCTTC	CASSEHSPNYGYTF
-	15	-	TRBV7-2	TRBJ2-7	TGTGCCAGCAGCTTAGATCCCACTGGAGAATACGAGCAGTACTTC	CASSLDPTGEYEQYF
few	15	-	TRBV28	TRBJ1-2	TGTGCCAGCAGTTCGCCTACCTGGTTATCCTATGGCTACACCTTC	CASSSPTWLSYGYTF
-	14	-	TRBV9	TRBJ1-2	TGTGCCAGCAGCCCCCCGGGGGGGTACTATGGCTACACCTTC	CASSPPGGYYGYTF
-	15	-	TRBV4-3	TRBJ1-3	TGCGCCAGCAGCCAAGATAAGGGAGGCAGGAACACCATATATTTT	CASSQDKGGRNTIYF
-	15	-	TRBV9	TRBJ2-7	TGTGCCAGCAGCGACCGGGAGGGGGCGGGCGGCGAGCAGTACTTC	CASSDREGAGGEQYF
-	14	TRBD1	TRBV9	TRBJ1-2	TGTGCCAGCAGCGTAGGAGGGGGCGGGTATGGCTACACCTTC	CASSVGGGGYGYTF
medium-sized	16	-	TRBV6-4	TRBJ2-2	TGTGCCAGCAGTGAAGTGGCCAGCACGAACACCGGGGAGCTGTTTTTT	CASSEVASTNTGELFF
once	17	TRBD2	TRBV27	TRBJ2-2	TGTGCCAGCAGTCCCCGGGGTAGCGGGGGAAACACCGGGGAGCTGTTTTTT	CASSPRGSGGNTGELFF
-	16	-	TRBV5-1	TRBJ1-1	TGCGCCAGCAGCTGGGCGGGGCCAGGTTTGAACACTGAAGCTTTCTTT	CASSWAGPGLNTEAFF
few	12	-	TRBV10-3	TRBJ1-2	TGTGCGACAACAAGGTCTGGATATGGCTACACCTTC	CATTRSGYGYTF